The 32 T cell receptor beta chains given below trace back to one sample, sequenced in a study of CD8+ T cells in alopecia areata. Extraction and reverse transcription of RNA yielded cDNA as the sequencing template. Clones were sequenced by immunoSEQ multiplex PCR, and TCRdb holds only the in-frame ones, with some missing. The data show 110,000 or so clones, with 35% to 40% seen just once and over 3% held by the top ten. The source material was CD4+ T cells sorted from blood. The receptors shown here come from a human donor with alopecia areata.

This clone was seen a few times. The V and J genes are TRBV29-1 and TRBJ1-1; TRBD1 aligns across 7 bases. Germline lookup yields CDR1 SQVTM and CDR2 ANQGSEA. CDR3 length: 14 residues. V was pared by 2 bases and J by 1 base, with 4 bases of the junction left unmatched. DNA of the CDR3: TGCAGCGTTGAACGGGGACAGAGGAACACTGAAGCTTTCTTT. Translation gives CSVERGQRNTEAFF.

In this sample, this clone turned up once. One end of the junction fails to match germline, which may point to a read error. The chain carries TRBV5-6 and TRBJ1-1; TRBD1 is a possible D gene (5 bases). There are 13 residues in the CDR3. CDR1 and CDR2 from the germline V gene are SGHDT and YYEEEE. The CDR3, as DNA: TGTGCCAGCAGCTTAGTCTCCAGACCGGGACGAAGGTTT. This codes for CASSLVSRPGRRF.

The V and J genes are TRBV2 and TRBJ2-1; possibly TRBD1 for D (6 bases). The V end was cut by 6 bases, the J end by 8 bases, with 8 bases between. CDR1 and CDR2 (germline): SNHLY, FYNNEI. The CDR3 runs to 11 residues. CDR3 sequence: CASSDRYEQFF. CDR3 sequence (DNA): TGTGCCAGCAGCGACAGGTATGAGCAGTTCTTC.

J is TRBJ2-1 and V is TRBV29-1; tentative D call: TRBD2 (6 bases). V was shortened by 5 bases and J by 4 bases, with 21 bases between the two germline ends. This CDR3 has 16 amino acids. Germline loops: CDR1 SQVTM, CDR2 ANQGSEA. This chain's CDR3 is CSVSIQEAGKYNEQFF. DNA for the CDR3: TGCAGCGTTTCTATCCAAGAGGCGGGAAAGTACAATGAGCAGTTCTTC.

CDR3 protein: CSVEFRRGNGYTF. The CDR3 coding sequence is TGCAGCGTTGAATTTCGCAGGGGGAATGGCTACACCTTC. The chain employs TRBV29-1 and TRBJ1-2; 7 bases match TRBD1. This CDR3 is 13 amino acids long. After removal of 2 bases from V and 6 bases from J, the junction contained 6 bases not matched to a gene. Germline assignment: CDR1 SQVTM and CDR2 ANQGSEA.

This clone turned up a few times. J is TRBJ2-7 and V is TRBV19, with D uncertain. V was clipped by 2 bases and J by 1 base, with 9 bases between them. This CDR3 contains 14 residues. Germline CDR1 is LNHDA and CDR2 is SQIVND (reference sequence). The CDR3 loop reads CASSIWHRSYEQYF. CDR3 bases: TGTGCCAGTAGTATATGGCACAGATCCTACGAGCAGTACTTC.

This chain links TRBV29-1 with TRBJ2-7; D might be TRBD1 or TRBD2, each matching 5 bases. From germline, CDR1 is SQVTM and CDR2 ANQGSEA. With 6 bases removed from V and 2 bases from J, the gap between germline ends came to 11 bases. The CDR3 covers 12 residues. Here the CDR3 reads CSVSGPTYEQYF. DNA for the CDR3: TGCAGCGTCTCGGGACCCACCTACGAGCAGTACTTC.

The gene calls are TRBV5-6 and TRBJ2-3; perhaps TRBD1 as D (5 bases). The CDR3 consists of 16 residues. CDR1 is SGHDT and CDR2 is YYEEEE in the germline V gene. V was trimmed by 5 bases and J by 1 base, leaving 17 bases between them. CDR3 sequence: CASSSGYLVRTDTQYF. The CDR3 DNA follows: TGTGCCAGCAGTTCAGGGTATCTGGTTCGCACAGATACGCAGTATTTT.

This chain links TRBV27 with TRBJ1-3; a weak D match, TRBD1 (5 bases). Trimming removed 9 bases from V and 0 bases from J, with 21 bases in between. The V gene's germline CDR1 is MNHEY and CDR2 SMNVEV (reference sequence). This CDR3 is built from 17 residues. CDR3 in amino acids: CASPVGPMLLSGNTIYF. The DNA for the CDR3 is TGTGCCAGTCCCGTGGGGCCCATGCTCCTCTCTGGAAACACCATATATTTT.

CDR3 sequence: CASSPRPDDGYTF. CDR3 DNA sequence: TGTGCCAGCAGCCCCCGACCTGACGACGGCTACACCTTC. V gene TRBV7-9 combines with J gene TRBJ1-2; D not certain. V lost 5 bases and J 8 bases, leaving 15 bases between the germline ends. Germline lookup yields CDR1 SEHNR and CDR2 FQNEAQ (reference sequence). This CDR3 is 13 amino acids long.

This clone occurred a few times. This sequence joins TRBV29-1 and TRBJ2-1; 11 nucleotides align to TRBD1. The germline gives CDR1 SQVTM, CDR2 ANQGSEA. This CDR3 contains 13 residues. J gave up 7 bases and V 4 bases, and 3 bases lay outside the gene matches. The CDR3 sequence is CSVAGTGGNEQFF. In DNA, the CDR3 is TGCAGCGTTGCCGGGACAGGGGGGAATGAGCAGTTCTTC.

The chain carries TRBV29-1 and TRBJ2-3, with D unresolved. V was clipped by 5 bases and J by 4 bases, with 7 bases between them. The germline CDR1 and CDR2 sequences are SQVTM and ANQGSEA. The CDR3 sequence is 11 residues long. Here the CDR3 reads CSVYEPDTQYF. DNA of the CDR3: TGCAGCGTTTACGAGCCAGATACGCAGTATTTT.

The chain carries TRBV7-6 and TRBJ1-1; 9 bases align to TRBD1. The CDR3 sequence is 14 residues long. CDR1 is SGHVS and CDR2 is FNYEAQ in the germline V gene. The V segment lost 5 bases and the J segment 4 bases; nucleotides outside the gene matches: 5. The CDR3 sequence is CASSIGQGSTEAFF. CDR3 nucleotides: TGTGCCAGCAGCATAGGACAGGGGAGCACTGAAGCTTTCTTT.

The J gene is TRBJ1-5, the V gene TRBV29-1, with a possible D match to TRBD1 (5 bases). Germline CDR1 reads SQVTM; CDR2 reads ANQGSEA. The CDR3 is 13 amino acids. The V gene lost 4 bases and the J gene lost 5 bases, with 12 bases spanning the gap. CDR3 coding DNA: TGCAGCGTTGGGGCAGGGTACGATCAGCCCCAGCATTTT. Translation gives CSVGAGYDQPQHF.

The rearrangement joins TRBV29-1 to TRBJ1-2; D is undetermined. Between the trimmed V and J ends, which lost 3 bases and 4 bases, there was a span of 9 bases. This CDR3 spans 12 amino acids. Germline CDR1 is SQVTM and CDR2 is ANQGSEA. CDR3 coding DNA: TGCAGCGTTGAGGCCCTGGGCTATGGCTACACCTTC. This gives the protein CSVEALGYGYTF.

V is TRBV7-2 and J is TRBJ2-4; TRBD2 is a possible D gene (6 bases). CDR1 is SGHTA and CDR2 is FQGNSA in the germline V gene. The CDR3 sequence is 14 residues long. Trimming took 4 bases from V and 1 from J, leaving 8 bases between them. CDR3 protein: CASSSGVAKNIQYF. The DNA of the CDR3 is TGTGCCAGCAGCTCGGGAGTGGCCAAAAACATTCAGTACTTC.

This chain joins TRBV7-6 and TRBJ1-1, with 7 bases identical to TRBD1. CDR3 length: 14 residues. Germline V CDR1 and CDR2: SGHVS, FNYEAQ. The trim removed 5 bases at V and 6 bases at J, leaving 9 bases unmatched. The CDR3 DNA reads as TGTGCCAGCAGCCCGCGACAGGGTAGCGCTGAAGCTTTCTTT. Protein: CASSPRQGSAEAFF.

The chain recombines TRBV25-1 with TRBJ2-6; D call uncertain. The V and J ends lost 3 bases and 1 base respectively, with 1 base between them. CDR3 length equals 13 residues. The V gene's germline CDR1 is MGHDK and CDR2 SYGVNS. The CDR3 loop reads CASSESGANVLTF. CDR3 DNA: TGTGCCAGCAGTGAGTCTGGGGCCAACGTCCTGACTTTC.

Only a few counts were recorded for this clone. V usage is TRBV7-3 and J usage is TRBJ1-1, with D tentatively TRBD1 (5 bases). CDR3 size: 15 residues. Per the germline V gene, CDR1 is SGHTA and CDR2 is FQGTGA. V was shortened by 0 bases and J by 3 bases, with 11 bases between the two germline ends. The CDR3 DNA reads TGTGCCAGCAGCTTAACAGGCCTGGGGGACACTGAAGCTTTCTTT. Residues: CASSLTGLGDTEAFF.

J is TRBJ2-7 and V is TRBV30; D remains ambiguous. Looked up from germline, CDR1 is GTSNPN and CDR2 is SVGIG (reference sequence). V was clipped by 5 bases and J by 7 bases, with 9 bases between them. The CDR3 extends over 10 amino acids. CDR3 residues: CAWGWREQYF. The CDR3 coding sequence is TGTGCCTGGGGTTGGCGGGAGCAGTACTTC.

CDR3 coding DNA: TGCAGCTCCCGGGGGACATCAAGTCGCACAGATACGCAGTATTTT. Protein: CSSRGTSSRTDTQYF. V gene TRBV29-1 combines with J gene TRBJ2-3; D tentatively fits TRBD1 or TRBD2 (6 bases each). This CDR3 comprises 15 residues. Looked up from germline, CDR1 is SQVTM and CDR2 is ANQGSEA. V shed 8 bases and J shed 1 base, with 19 bases lying between them.

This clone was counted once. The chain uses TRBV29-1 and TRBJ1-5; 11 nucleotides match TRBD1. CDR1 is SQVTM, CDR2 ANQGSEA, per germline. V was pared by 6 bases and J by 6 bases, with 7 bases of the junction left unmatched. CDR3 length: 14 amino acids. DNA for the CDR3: TGCAGCGTAGCTTGGACAGGGGGCGTTCAGCCCCAGCATTTT. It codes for CSVAWTGGVQPQHF.

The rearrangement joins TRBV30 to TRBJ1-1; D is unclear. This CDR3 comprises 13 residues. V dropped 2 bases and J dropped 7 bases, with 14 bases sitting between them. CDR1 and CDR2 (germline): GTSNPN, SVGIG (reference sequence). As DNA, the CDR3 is TGTGCCTGGAGTCTGGGAAGGGCCGGTGAAGCTTTCTTT. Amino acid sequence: CAWSLGRAGEAFF.

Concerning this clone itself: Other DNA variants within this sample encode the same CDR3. The CDR3 DNA sequence: TGTGCCAGCAGCCAGGGACAGGGGACGTACGAGCAGTACTTC. Protein sequence: CASSQGQGTYEQYF. The rearrangement links TRBV4-2 to TRBJ2-7; the match to TRBD1 covers 10 bases. Germline CDR1 is LGHNA and CDR2 is YNFKEQ. With V trimmed by 3 bases and J by 4 bases, 3 bases remained unmatched. The CDR3 is 14 residues long.

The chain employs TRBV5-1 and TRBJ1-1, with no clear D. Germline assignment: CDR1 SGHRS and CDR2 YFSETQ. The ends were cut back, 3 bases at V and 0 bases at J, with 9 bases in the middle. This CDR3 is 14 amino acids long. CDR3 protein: CASSYQNLNTEAFF. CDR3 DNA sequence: TGCGCCAGCAGCTATCAGAACTTGAACACTGAAGCTTTCTTT.

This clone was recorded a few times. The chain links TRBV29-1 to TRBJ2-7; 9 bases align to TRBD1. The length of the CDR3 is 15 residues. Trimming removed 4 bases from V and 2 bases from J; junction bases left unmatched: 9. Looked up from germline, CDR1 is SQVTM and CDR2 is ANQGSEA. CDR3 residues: CSVGRTGTGPYEQYF. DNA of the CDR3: TGCAGCGTTGGAAGAACCGGGACAGGGCCCTACGAGCAGTACTTC.

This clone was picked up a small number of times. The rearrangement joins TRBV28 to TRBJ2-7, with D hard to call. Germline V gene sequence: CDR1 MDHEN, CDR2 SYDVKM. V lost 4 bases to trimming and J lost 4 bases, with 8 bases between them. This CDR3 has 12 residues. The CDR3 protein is CASSSQEYEQYF. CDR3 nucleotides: TGTGCCAGCAGTTCGCAGGAGTACGAGCAGTACTTC.

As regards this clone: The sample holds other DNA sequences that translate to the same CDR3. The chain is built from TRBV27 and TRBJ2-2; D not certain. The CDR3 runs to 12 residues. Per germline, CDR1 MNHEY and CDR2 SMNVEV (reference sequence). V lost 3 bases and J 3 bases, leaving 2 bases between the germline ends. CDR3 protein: CASSFYTGELFF. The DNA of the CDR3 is TGTGCCAGCAGTTTCTACACCGGGGAGCTGTTTTTT.

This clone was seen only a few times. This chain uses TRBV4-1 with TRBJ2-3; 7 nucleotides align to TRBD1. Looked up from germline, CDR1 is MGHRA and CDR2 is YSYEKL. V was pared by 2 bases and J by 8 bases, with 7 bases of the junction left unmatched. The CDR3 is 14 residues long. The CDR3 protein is CASSQRGPKGTQYF. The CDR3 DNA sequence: TGCGCCAGCAGCCAAAGGGGGCCGAAGGGTACGCAGTATTTT.

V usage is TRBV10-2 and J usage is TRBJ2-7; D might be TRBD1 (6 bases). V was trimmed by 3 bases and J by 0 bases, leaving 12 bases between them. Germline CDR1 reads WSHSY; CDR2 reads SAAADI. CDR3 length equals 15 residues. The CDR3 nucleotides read TGCGCCAGCAGTGACTGGACAGCTTCCTCCTACGAGCAGTACTTC. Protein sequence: CASSDWTASSYEQYF.

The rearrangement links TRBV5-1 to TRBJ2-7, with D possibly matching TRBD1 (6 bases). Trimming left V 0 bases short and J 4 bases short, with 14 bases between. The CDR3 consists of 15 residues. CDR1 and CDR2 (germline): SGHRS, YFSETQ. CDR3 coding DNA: TGCGCCAGCAGCTTGGTCCCGGGACAAGAGTACGAGCAGTACTTC. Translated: CASSLVPGQEYEQYF.

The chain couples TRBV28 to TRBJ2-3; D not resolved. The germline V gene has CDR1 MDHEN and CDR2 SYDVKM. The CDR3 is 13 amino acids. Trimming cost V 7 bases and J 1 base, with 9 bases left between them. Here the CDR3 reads CASTPPGTDTQYF. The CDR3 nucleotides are TGTGCCAGCACCCCCCCGGGCACAGATACGCAGTATTTT.